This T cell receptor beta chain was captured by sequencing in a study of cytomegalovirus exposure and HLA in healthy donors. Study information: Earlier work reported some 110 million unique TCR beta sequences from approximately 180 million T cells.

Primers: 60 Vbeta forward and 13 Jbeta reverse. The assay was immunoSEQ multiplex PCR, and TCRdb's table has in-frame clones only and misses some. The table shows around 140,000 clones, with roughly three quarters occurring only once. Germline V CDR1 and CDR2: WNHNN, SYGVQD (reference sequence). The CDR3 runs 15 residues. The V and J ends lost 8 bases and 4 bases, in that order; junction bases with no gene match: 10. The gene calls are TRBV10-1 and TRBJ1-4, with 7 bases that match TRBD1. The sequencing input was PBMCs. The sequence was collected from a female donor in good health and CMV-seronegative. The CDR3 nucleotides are TGCGCCAGCCTTGACAGGGCCAGAAGTAATGAAAAACTGTTTTTT. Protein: CASLDRARSNEKLFF.